Below are 29 T cell receptor beta chains sequenced from a single sample in a study of T cell repertoires in cytomegalovirus infection. In TCRdb, the reads were re-called with MiXCR into one record per CDR3 protein. The repertoire consists of about 300,000 distinct CDR3 sequences, with about a tenth occurring once and the leading ten covering over 2.5%. The sample consisted of PBMCs. The source is a human donor in good health (CMV status not recorded). Some clones in this sample may be carry-over from other donors' samples.

There are many counts of this clonotype. V is TRBV7-9 and J is TRBJ1-2; D remains ambiguous. V was trimmed by 5 bases and J by 2 bases, leaving 18 bases between them. Germline-derived CDR1 and CDR2 are SEHNR and FQNEAQ (reference sequence). This CDR3 contains 16 residues. The CDR3 DNA reads as TGTGCCAGCAGCCAGACTACGGGCGGCTTCAACTATGGCTACACCTTC. Protein product: CASSQTTGGFNYGYTF.

Ten or more counts support this clonotype. The V gene is TRBV20-1, the J gene TRBJ2-7; D call uncertain. V lost 3 bases to trimming and J lost 4 bases, with 4 bases between them. The CDR3 spans 10 residues. Germline CDR1 DFQATT, CDR2 SNEGSKA (reference sequence). The CDR3 sequence: CSARRYEQYV. As DNA, the CDR3 is TGCAGTGCTAGGAGGTACGAGCAGTACGTC.

This clonotype was counted at least ten times. The V and J genes are TRBV7-2 and TRBJ2-7; D not certain. This CDR3 has 12 amino acids. CDR1 and CDR2 (germline): SGHTA, FQGNSA. The V end lost 3 bases, the J end lost 3 bases, and 6 bases lay between the germline ends. The DNA of the CDR3 is TGTGCCAGCAGCTTCAGGAACTACGAGCAGTACTTC. Residues: CASSFRNYEQYF.

This clonotype came up many times. This chain links TRBV20-1 with TRBJ2-1; 11 bases agree with TRBD1. The CDR3 is made up of 16 amino acids. The V and J ends lost 1 base and 4 bases, in that order; junction bases with no gene match: 6. Germline V gene lookup returns CDR1 DFQATT and CDR2 SNEGSKA (reference sequence). The CDR3 loop reads CSARGPRDRGYNEQFF. The CDR3 DNA reads as TGCAGTGCTAGAGGCCCCCGGGACAGGGGGTACAATGAGCAGTTCTTC.

The chain recombines TRBV29-1 with TRBJ1-1; tentative D call: TRBD1 (6 bases). V shed 7 bases and J shed 4 bases, with 25 bases lying between them. This CDR3 is 16 amino acids long. Per germline, CDR1 SQVTM and CDR2 ANQGSEA. CDR3: CSAGGSAYPSRTEAFF. Here the CDR3 DNA reads TGCAGCGCTGGGGGCAGTGCCTACCCGTCGCGCACTGAAGCTTTCTTT.

Note on this clonotype: Sequence at one end of the junction differs from germline and may be a read error. The chain joins TRBV20-1 to TRBJ2-7; D may be TRBD2 (5 bases). The CDR3 is 11 residues long. Germline V gives CDR1 DFQATT, CDR2 SNEGSKA (reference sequence). CDR3 bases: TGCAGTGCTAGAACCCCAGGACTTGACATCTTC. Its translation: CSARTPGLDIF.

The sample holds many counts of this clonotype. This rearrangement joins TRBV6-5 to TRBJ1-5, with 7 bases identical to TRBD1. This CDR3 has 13 residues. The trim removed 8 bases at V and 5 bases at J, leaving 6 bases unmatched. Germline V CDR1 and CDR2: MNHEY, SVGAGI. CDR3 sequence (DNA): TGTGCCAGCGGTAGGGACAGATATCAGCCCCAGCATTTT. Translation gives CASGRDRYQPQHF.

This clonotype was observed at least ten times. J is TRBJ2-1 and V is TRBV13, with 8 bases that match TRBD2. CDR1 is PRHDT, CDR2 FYEKMQ, per germline (reference sequence). The CDR3 is 15 amino acids. Trimming removed 3 bases from V and 9 bases from J; junction bases left unmatched: 10. The CDR3 nucleotides are TGTGCCAGCAGCTTGGGTCGAACGGGAGGGAGTGAGCAGTTCTTC. Amino acids: CASSLGRTGGSEQFF.

The sample holds many counts of this clonotype. The chain is built from TRBV5-1 and TRBJ2-7, with 11 positions matching TRBD1. Germline V gene sequence: CDR1 SGHRS, CDR2 YFSETQ. The ends lost 4 bases at V and 7 bases at J; junction bases unmatched: 10. This CDR3 contains 15 residues. CDR3 in amino acids: CASSPQDRGLKEQYF. CDR3 in DNA: TGCGCCAGCAGCCCACAGGACAGGGGGCTGAAGGAGCAGTACTTC.

This clonotype came up many times. V gene TRBV18 combines with J gene TRBJ1-5; no clear D gene. This CDR3 contains 15 residues. Germline V gene data show CDR1 as KGHSH and CDR2 as LQKENI. V was cut by 3 bases and J by 1 base, with 10 bases left in between. Here the CDR3 DNA reads TGTGCCAGCTCACCCTGGACCGGGAGCAATCAGCCCCAGCATTTT. It encodes CASSPWTGSNQPQHF. Variable domain in full (rest from reference TRBV18 and TRBJ1-5): NAGVMQNPRHLVRRRGQEARLRCSPMKGHSHVYWYRQLPEEGLKFMVYLQKENIIDESGMPKERFSAEFPKEGPSILRIQQVVRGDSAAYFCASSPWTGSNQPQHFGDGTRLSIL.

This clonotype was counted many times. This chain uses TRBV7-9 with TRBJ1-1; D may be TRBD1 (6 bases). V shed 4 bases and J shed 13 bases, with 16 bases lying between them. The CDR3 is 12 amino acids. Germline-derived CDR1 and CDR2 are SEHNR and FQNEAQ (reference sequence). CDR3 in amino acids: CASSSDRRLGFF. The CDR3 nucleotides are TGTGCCAGCAGCTCAGACAGGCGTCTTGGTTTCTTT.

At least ten counts were recorded for this clonotype. The rearrangement uses TRBV7-2 and TRBJ1-1; 8 bases are shared with TRBD1. Germline-derived CDR1 and CDR2 are SGHTA and FQGNSA. The CDR3 has 14 amino acids. Germline trimming cut 6 bases from V and 3 bases from J; bases unmatched to any gene: 6. The CDR3 coding sequence is TGTGCCAGCAGACAAATGGACAGGGACACTGAAGCTTTCTTT. Its protein product is CASRQMDRDTEAFF.

This clonotype was counted at least ten times. The V call is TRBV7-8, the J call TRBJ1-4, with D perhaps TRBD1 (5 bases). The CDR3 runs 15 residues. Trimming cost V 2 bases and J 0 bases, with 7 bases left between them. Germline CDR1 reads SGHVS; CDR2 reads FQNEAQ. The CDR3 region is CASSLQGTTNEKLFF. CDR3 coding DNA: TGTGCCAGCAGCTTACAGGGCACAACTAATGAAAAACTGTTTTTT.

This clonotype was picked up a small number of times. The rearrangement joins TRBV5-4 to TRBJ2-1, with 12 bases fitting TRBD2. CDR1 and CDR2 from the germline V gene are SGHNT and YYREEE (reference sequence). V trimming: 4 bases; J trimming: 5 bases; junction bases outside the gene matches: 4. This CDR3 is 15 amino acids long. CDR3 in amino acids: CASSATSGGHNEQFF. CDR3 nucleotides: TGTGCCAGCAGCGCAACTAGCGGGGGGCACAATGAGCAGTTCTTC.

About this clonotype itself: At one end, the junction sequence differs from germline, possibly due to a read error. V and J are TRBV23-1 and TRBJ2-4; a possible D gene is TRBD1 (6 bases). TRBV23-1 is flagged as an ORF with uncertain function. The CDR3 has 16 residues. CDR3 bases: TGCGCCAGCAGACCAGCTCCAGGGGAGAGTATGATGACGGTGGACTTC. Amino acid sequence: CASRPAPGESMMTVDF.

This clonotype was picked up many times. The CDR3 protein is CASSLTAGEGQFF. CDR3 nucleotides: TGTGCCAGCAGCTTAACAGCAGGAGAAGGGCAGTTCTTC. J is TRBJ2-1 and V is TRBV7-2; D remains unclear. The length of the CDR3 is 13 residues. The ends were cut back, 2 bases at V and 12 bases at J, with 14 bases in the middle. Germline CDR1 is SGHTA and CDR2 is FQGNSA.

This clonotype has a count of ten or more. CDR3 DNA: TGTGCCAGCAGTCCTACCGGAGAAGGGGGGCAAGAGACCCAGTACTTC. Its protein is CASSPTGEGGQETQYF. This sequence joins TRBV12-3 or TRBV12-4 and TRBJ2-5; tentatively, D is TRBD1 or TRBD2 (6 bases each). V was cut by 5 bases and J by 2 bases, with 18 bases left in between. This CDR3 has 16 amino acids.

This clonotype was counted ten times or more. V and J are TRBV7-3 and TRBJ2-2; D remains ambiguous. The V end lost 4 bases, the J end lost 2 bases, and 2 bases lay between the germline ends. The CDR3 is 12 residues long. Germline V gene data show CDR1 as SGHTA and CDR2 as FQGTGA. For the CDR3, the DNA is TGTGCCAGCAGCTACAACACCGGGGAGCTGTTTTTT. Translated, it gives CASSYNTGELFF.

This clonotype was detected many times. The chain joins TRBV28 to TRBJ2-1; D unresolved. The V and J ends lost 7 bases and 0 bases respectively, with 16 bases between them. This CDR3 region has 16 residues. The germline CDR1 and CDR2 sequences are MDHEN and SYDVKM. The CDR3 spells CASNIGGLSSYNEQFF. The CDR3 DNA sequence: TGTGCCAGCAACATCGGCGGCCTCAGCTCCTACAATGAGCAGTTCTTC.

In its sample, this clonotype was seen many times. The chain combines TRBV4-2 with TRBJ1-1, with D possibly being TRBD1 (6 bases). This CDR3 is built from 16 residues. Per germline, CDR1 LGHNA and CDR2 YNFKEQ. V was trimmed by 0 bases and J by 1 base, leaving 12 bases between them. CDR3 DNA sequence: TGTGCCAGCAGCCAAGATAGGGGGATACCGAACACTGAAGCTTTCTTT. Translated: CASSQDRGIPNTEAFF.

This clonotype was counted ten times or more. This chain connects TRBV6-5 to TRBJ1-2, with D maybe TRBD1 (6 bases). Per germline, CDR1 MNHEY and CDR2 SVGAGI. The V end was cut by 0 bases, the J end by 8 bases, with 13 bases between. This CDR3 spans 14 amino acids. CDR3 in DNA: TGTGCCAGCAGTTACTCGAAACTACAGGGAGGCTACACCTTC. It specifies CASSYSKLQGGYTF.

The sample holds many counts of this clonotype. The V call is TRBV29-1, the J call TRBJ2-1; 13 bases agree with TRBD2. Unmatched junction bases numbered 4, after V lost 4 bases and J lost 1 base. CDR1 SQVTM and CDR2 ANQGSEA come from the germline V gene. This CDR3 is 16 amino acids long. The CDR3 bases are TGCAGCGTTGGACTAGCGGGGGGTATATCCTACAATGAGCAGTTCTTC. Its translation: CSVGLAGGISYNEQFF.

This clonotype was detected many times. The chain uses TRBV6-5 and TRBJ1-4; D remains unclear. The CDR3 runs to 14 residues. From germline, CDR1 is MNHEY and CDR2 SVGAGI. Deletions cut 1 base from V and 7 bases from J, with 10 bases between. The chain's CDR3 is CASSYWGSSEKLFF. The CDR3 nucleotides read TGTGCCAGCAGTTACTGGGGTTCGAGTGAAAAACTGTTTTTT.

There are many counts of this clonotype. The gene calls are TRBV7-8 and TRBJ2-2, with TRBD1 as a possible D gene (6 bases). The germline V gene encodes CDR1 SGHVS and CDR2 FQNEAQ. Trimming left V 5 bases short and J 4 bases short, with 14 bases between. CDR3 length: 15 residues. The CDR3 protein is CASSRTEIFTGELFF. The CDR3 DNA reads as TGTGCCAGCAGCCGGACAGAGATATTCACCGGGGAGCTGTTTTTT.

Many counts were recorded for this clonotype. The chain recombines TRBV6-2 or TRBV6-3 with TRBJ2-3; D uncertain. CDR3 length: 16 amino acids. Germline V lookup: CDR1 MNHEY, CDR2 SVGEGT. The V end lost 1 base, the J end lost 1 base, and 12 bases lay between the germline ends. CDR3 loop: CASSYFAAGRTDTQYF. CDR3 coding DNA: TGTGCCAGCAGTTACTTTGCGGCCGGCCGCACAGATACGCAGTATTTT.

This clonotype occurred many times. This sequence joins TRBV7-9 and TRBJ1-5, with D uncertain. CDR3 length: 17 residues. Trimming took off 4 bases at V and 1 base at J, with 17 bases between the two ends. Germline CDR1 and CDR2: SEHNR and FQNEAQ (reference sequence). The chain's CDR3 is CASSSRGGGESNQPQHF. The CDR3 nucleotides are TGTGCCAGCAGCTCGAGAGGCGGTGGGGAGAGCAATCAGCCCCAGCATTTT.

This clonotype was seen a few times. The J gene is TRBJ2-1, the V gene TRBV2; D perhaps matches TRBD1 (5 bases). Germline loops: CDR1 SNHLY, CDR2 FYNNEI. The CDR3 is made up of 15 amino acids. V dropped 3 bases and J dropped 12 bases, with 21 bases sitting between them. CDR3 nucleotide sequence: TGTGCCAGCAGTGAGAGCAACCGGTTGAGCACAGGGCAGTTCTTC. This gives the protein CASSESNRLSTGQFF.

The V gene is TRBV28, the J gene TRBJ1-2; no clear D gene. The germline gives CDR1 MDHEN, CDR2 SYDVKM. The CDR3 has 11 residues. V was pared by 5 bases and J by 8 bases, with 9 bases between. CDR3 amino acids: CASSRGPGYTF. CDR3 bases: TGTGCCAGCAGTCGAGGACCCGGCTACACCTTC.

This clonotype appeared many times. The genes are TRBV28 and TRBJ2-7; TRBD1 agrees at 10 bases. Germline V gene data show CDR1 as MDHEN and CDR2 as SYDVKM. The CDR3 totals 15 residues. Germline trimming cut 4 bases from V and 3 bases from J; bases unmatched to any gene: 6. The DNA of the CDR3 is TGTGCCAGCAGTTCAAGGACAGGGGGGTACTACGAGCAGTACGTC. This codes for CASSSRTGGYYEQYV.